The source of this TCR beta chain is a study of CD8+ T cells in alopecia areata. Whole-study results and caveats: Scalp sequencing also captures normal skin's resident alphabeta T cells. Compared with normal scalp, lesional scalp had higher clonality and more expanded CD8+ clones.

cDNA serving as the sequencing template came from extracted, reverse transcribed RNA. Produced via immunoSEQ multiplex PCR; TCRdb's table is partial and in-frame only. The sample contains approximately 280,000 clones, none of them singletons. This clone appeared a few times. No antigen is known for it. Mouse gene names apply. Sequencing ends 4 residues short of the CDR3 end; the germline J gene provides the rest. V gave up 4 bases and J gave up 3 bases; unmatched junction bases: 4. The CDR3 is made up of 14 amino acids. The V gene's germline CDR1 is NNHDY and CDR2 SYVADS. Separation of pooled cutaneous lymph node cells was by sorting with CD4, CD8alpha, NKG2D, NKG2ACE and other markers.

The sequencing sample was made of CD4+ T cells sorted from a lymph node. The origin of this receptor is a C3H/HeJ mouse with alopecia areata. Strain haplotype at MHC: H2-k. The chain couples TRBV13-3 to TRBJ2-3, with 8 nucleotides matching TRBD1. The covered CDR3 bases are TGTGCCAGCAGTCTCCGGACAGGGGCAGAA. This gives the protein CASSLRTGAE. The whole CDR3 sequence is CASSLRTGAETLYF.